The rows below give T cell receptor beta chains drawn from one sample of a study of tumour-infiltrating T cells in Burkitt lymphoma. Some clones are missing from TCRdb's copy, which holds only in-frame ones; the method was immunoSEQ multiplex PCR. Altogether around 45,000 clones are present, around 30% being singletons, with the ten largest covering 2.9%. What was sequenced was tumor tissue. Receptor source: a human donor with Burkitt lymphoma. CDR3s include the opening cysteine and the closing phenylalanine or tryptophan. A D gene is named only where the DNA matches it firmly. Where a row states a size, it is once, few, many or the class of an expanded clone; other rows omit it.

cdr3_nt,cdr3_aa,v_call,d_call,j_call,clone_size
TGTGCCAGCAGCTCGCGTCGCGGCCATTCACCCCTCCACTTT,CASSSRRGHSPLHF,TRBV5-5,-,TRBJ1-6,few
TGTGCCAGTATGACAGGGCTCACTGAAGCTTTCTTT,CASMTGLTEAFF,TRBV25-1,TRBD1,TRBJ1-1,-
TGTGCCAGCAGCCCTCCCTCCGGGAGGGACCACGAGCAGTACTTC,CASSPPSGRDHEQYF,TRBV7-2,TRBD2,TRBJ2-7,-
TGTGCCAGCAGCCAATTCGGAGTTTCCGTAGGGACCGGGGAGCTGTTTTTT,CASSQFGVSVGTGELFF,TRBV7-2,-,TRBJ2-2,-
TGCGCCAGCAGCTTGTCGCCAGGGGCCTACGAGCAGTACTTC,CASSLSPGAYEQYF,TRBV5-1,-,TRBJ2-7,few
TGTGCCAGCAGCGCAAGACAGGGAGCAGATACGCAGTATTTT,CASSARQGADTQYF,TRBV9,TRBD1,TRBJ2-3,once
TGTGCCAGCAGCCTCCTGGCGGGGGTCTCCTACGAGCAGTACTTC,CASSLLAGVSYEQYF,TRBV11-2,TRBD2,TRBJ2-7,-
TGTGCCAGCAGCAGCCGGGACAGGGGGCTTGGCTACACCTTC,CASSSRDRGLGYTF,TRBV5-4,TRBD1,TRBJ1-2,-
TGTGCCAGCGGGCGCCGACCCACGAATGAAAAACTGTTTTTT,CASGRRPTNEKLFF,TRBV2,-,TRBJ1-4,few
TGTGCCAGCAGTGATTCAGGGACAACTTACAATTCACCCCTCCACTTT,CASSDSGTTYNSPLHF,TRBV25-1,-,TRBJ1-6,-
TGTGCCACCAGCTTGACGGCCGGGGGCGTAAAACTGTTTTTT,CATSLTAGGVKLFF,TRBV15,-,TRBJ1-4,few
TGTGCCAGCAGCCATCAGTACAGGAAAAACATTCAGTACTTC,CASSHQYRKNIQYF,TRBV5-8,-,TRBJ2-4,-
TGCGCCAGCAGCCAAGACAATGGCTACAATGAGCAGTTCTTC,CASSQDNGYNEQFF,TRBV4-3,-,TRBJ2-1,-
TGTGCCAGCAGTTTAACCGCGGCGGGCTATGGCTACACCTTC,CASSLTAAGYGYTF,TRBV28,-,TRBJ1-2,-
TGTGCCAGCAGCCCCTCTAGCGCGGACTACGAGCAGTACTTC,CASSPSSADYEQYF,TRBV7-9,-,TRBJ2-7,few
TGTGCCAGCAGCGTAGGTCCAGGGCGAAGCACCGGGGAGCTGTTTTTT,CASSVGPGRSTGELFF,TRBV9,-,TRBJ2-2,few
TGCGCCAGCAGCCCCACCTGGACCGGGGAGCTGTTTTTT,CASSPTWTGELFF,TRBV5-1,-,TRBJ2-2,-
TGCAGTGCTGACAGAGGAGAGACCCAGTACTTC,CSADRGETQYF,TRBV20-1,-,TRBJ2-5,-
TGTGCCAGCAGCTTGGGGGGACATAAGAACACTGAAGCTTTCTTT,CASSLGGHKNTEAFF,TRBV5-5,-,TRBJ1-1,-
TGTGCCAGCAGCCTTGGAGGCAGGGCAGGGACTGAAGCTTTCTTT,CASSLGGRAGTEAFF,TRBV5-5,-,TRBJ1-1,-
TGTGCCATCTCGAGGGCAGGGAGCGTTGTGAGCTACACCTTC,CAISRAGSVVSYTF,TRBV6-1,-,TRBJ1-2,few
TGTGCCATCAGTGATTCGGGGGGAGGCACCGGGGAGCTGTTTTTT,CAISDSGGGTGELFF,TRBV10-3,TRBD2,TRBJ2-2,-
TGTGCCAGCAGTGTTCAGGACAACCAAGAGACCCAGTACTTC,CASSVQDNQETQYF,TRBV2,-,TRBJ2-5,-
TGTGCCACCAGCAGAGTCCGGGGGGGCCAGTATTTT,CATSRVRGGQYF,TRBV15,TRBD2,TRBJ2-3,-
TGTGCCAGCTCTCGGACCGGGCCTCTGACCTTCTATGGCTACACCTTC,CASSRTGPLTFYGYTF,TRBV21-1,-,TRBJ1-2,-
TGCGCCAGCAGCCACTTACTAGCGGGGGTGTTATACAATGAGCAGTTCTTC,CASSHLLAGVLYNEQFF,TRBV5-1,TRBD2,TRBJ2-1,once
TGCGCCAGCAGCTTCCAGGGGGCAAGTGGCACAGATACGCAGTATTTT,CASSFQGASGTDTQYF,TRBV5-1,TRBD1,TRBJ2-3,-
TGTGCCATCAGTGAGTCTAGGGAGGAGCCCTCCTACGAGCAGTACTTC,CAISESREEPSYEQYF,TRBV10-3,-,TRBJ2-7,-
TGTGCCAGCAGCGTAGGAGATACGCAGTATTTT,CASSVGDTQYF,TRBV9,-,TRBJ2-3,-
TGTGCCAGCGGACAGGGGGTCTATGGCTACACCTTC,CASGQGVYGYTF,TRBV19,TRBD1,TRBJ1-2,-
TGTGCCAGCAGTTTAGCCGGGAGGGGCACTGAAGCTTTCTTT,CASSLAGRGTEAFF,TRBV27,-,TRBJ1-1,-
TGTGCCAGCAGGACTGGACACTGGGGGAACACTGAAGCTTTCTTT,CASRTGHWGNTEAFF,TRBV19,-,TRBJ1-1,few
TGTGCCAGCAGGCCAACTAGCGGGGGCCAGGTGAACAATGAGCAGTTCTTC,CASRPTSGGQVNNEQFF,TRBV5-6,TRBD2,TRBJ2-1,few
TGCGCCAGCAGCCCAGTCAGGGGGAAATCGGAAAAACTGTTTTTT,CASSPVRGKSEKLFF,TRBV4-3,TRBD1,TRBJ1-4,-
TGTGCCAGCAGGGGATGGAAAGAGCAGTACTTC,CASRGWKEQYF,TRBV28,-,TRBJ2-7,-
TGTGCCATAGGACGCAGCAATCAGCCCCAGCATTTT,CAIGRSNQPQHF,TRBV10-3,-,TRBJ1-5,-
TGTGCCAGCAGCTTAGTGACGGGGGGGACGGAGACCCAGTACTTC,CASSLVTGGTETQYF,TRBV7-2,TRBD2,TRBJ2-5,-
TGTGCCACCGCACAGGGGAGCAATCAGCCCCAGCATTTT,CATAQGSNQPQHF,TRBV15,TRBD1,TRBJ1-5,-
TGTGCCAGCAGTGTCCAGTCCGCCGCTGGGGCCAACGTCCTGACTTTC,CASSVQSAAGANVLTF,TRBV2,-,TRBJ2-6,once
TGTGCCAGCAGTGAAAGTTCTAACGCCCGGGTCTATGGCTACACCTTC,CASSESSNARVYGYTF,TRBV2,-,TRBJ1-2,medium-sized